This T cell receptor beta chain was recovered during a study of T cell changes during pregnancy in multiple sclerosis. Germline loops: CDR1 MNHNS, CDR2 SASEGT. The ends lost 1 base at V and 6 bases at J; junction bases unmatched: 7. The CDR3 extends over 15 amino acids. Data came from immunoSEQ multiplex PCR; TCRdb stores just in-frame clones and leaves some out. In the table there are tens of thousands of clones, around 92% of which are singletons. This TCR came from a female donor with multiple sclerosis, enrolled in a pregnancy study. The specimen comprised peripheral blood, sampled in the third trimester of pregnancy. The chain carries TRBV6-1 and TRBJ2-7; 9 bases agree with TRBD1. The CDR3: CASSEVGTGPIEQYF. CDR3 coding DNA: TGTGCCAGCAGTGAAGTTGGGACAGGGCCCATCGAGCAGTACTTC.